The sample holds many counts of the clone carrying this TCR beta chain. Its matching antigen is unknown. This record belongs to a study of post-analysis software for immune sequencing data. Notes on the study in general: TRBV5-6, TRBV5-1 and TRBV20-1 were among roughly 5 TRBV segments more frequent in patients than controls.

CDR1 SSHAT and CDR2 FNYEAQ come from the germline V gene (reference sequence). Trimming stripped 8 bases from V and 1 base from J, with 24 bases between. The CDR3 extends over 17 amino acids. Libraries were made from TCR beta cDNA, and they carried unique molecular identifiers. Each CDR3 protein is one row after TCRdb ran MiXCR on the PCR reads. This table holds about 210,000 distinct CDR3 sequences, 29% found once. The sequence was collected from a girl aged 2 to 17 with multiple sclerosis. The source material was blood. The chain combines TRBV7-7 with TRBJ2-7, with a weak D call TRBD2 (6 bases). This CDR3 is CASGGLGGRGLSYEQYF. CDR3 coding DNA: TGTGCCAGCGGAGGATTGGGGGGAAGGGGTCTTTCCTACGAGCAGTACTTC.